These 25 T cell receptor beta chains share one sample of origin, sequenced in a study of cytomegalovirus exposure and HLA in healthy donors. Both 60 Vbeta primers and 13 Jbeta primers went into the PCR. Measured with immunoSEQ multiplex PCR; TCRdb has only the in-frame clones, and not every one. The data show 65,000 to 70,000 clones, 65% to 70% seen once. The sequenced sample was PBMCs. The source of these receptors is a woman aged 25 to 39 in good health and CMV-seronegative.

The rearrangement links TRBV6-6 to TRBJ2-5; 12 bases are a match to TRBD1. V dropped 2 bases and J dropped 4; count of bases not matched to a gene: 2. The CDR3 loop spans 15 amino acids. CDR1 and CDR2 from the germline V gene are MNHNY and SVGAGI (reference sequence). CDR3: CASSYRDRGPETQYF. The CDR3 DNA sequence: TGTGCCAGCAGTTACCGGGACAGGGGGCCAGAGACCCAGTACTTC.

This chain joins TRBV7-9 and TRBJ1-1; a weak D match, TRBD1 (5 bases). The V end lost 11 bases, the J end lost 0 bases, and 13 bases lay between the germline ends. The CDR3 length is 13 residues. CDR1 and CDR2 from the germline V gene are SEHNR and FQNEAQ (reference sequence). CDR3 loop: CAAGSTVNTEAFF. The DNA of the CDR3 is TGTGCCGCCGGATCGACAGTGAACACTGAAGCTTTCTTT.

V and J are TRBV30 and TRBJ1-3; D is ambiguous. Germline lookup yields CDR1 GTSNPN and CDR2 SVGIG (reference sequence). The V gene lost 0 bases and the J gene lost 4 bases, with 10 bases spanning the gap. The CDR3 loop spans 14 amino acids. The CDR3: CAWSVNSVGNTIYF. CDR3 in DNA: TGTGCCTGGAGTGTAAATAGCGTAGGAAACACCATATATTTT.

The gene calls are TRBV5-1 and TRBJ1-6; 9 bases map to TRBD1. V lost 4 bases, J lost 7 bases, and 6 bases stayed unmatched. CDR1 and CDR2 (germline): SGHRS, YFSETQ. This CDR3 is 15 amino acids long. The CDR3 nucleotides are TGCGCCAGCAGCCGCAGGACAGGGGACAATTCACCCCTCCACTTT. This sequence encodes CASSRRTGDNSPLHF.

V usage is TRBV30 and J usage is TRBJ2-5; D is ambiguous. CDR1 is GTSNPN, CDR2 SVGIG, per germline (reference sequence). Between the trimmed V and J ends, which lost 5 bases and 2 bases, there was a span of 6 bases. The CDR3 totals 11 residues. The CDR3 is CAWGQQETQYF. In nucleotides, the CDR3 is TGTGCCTGGGGGCAGCAAGAGACCCAGTACTTC.

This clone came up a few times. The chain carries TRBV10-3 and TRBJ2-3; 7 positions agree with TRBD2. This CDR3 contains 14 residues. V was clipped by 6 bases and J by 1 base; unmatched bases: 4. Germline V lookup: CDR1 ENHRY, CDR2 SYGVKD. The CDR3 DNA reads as TGTGCCATCAGAGGGGCGGGGGGCACAGATACGCAGTATTTT. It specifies CAIRGAGGTDTQYF.

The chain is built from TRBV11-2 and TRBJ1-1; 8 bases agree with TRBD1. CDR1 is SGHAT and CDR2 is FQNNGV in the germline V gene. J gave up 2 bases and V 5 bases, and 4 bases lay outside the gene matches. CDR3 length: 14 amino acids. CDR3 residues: CASSRDRGNTEAFF. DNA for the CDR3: TGTGCCAGCAGCAGAGACAGGGGAAACACTGAAGCTTTCTTT.

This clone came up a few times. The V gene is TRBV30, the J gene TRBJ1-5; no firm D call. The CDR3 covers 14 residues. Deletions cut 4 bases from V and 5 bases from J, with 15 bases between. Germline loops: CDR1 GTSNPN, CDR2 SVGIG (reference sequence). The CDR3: CAWIKGAPYQPQHF. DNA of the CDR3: TGTGCCTGGATTAAGGGAGCACCATATCAGCCCCAGCATTTT.

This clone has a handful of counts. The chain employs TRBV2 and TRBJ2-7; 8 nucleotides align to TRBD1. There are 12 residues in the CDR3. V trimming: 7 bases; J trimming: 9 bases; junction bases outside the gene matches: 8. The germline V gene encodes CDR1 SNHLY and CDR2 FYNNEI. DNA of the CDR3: TGTGCCAGCACTTTAGGACAGGGCGGGCAGTACTTC. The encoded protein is CASTLGQGGQYF.

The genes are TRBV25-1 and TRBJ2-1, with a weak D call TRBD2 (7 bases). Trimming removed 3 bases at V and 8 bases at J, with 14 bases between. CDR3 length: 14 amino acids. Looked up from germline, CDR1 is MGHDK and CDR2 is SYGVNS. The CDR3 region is CASSDLGGRYEQFF. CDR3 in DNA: TGTGCCAGCAGTGATCTGGGGGGGCGCTATGAGCAGTTCTTC.

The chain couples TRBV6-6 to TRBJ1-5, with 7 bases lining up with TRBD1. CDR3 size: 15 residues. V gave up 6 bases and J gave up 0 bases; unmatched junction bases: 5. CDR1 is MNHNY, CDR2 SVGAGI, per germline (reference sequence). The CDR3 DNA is TGTGCCAGCAGAGTCCAGGGGGTTAGCAATCAGCCCCAGCATTTT. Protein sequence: CASRVQGVSNQPQHF.

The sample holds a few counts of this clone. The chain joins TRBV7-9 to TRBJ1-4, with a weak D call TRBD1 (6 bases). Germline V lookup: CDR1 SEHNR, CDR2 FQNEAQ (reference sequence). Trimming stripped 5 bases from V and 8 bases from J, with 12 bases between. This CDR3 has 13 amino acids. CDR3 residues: CASSPWTDEKLFF. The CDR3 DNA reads TGTGCCAGCAGCCCATGGACAGACGAAAAACTGTTTTTT. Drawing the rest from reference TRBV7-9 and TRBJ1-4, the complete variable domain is DTGVSQNPRHKITKRGQNVTFRCDPISEHNRLYWYRQTLGQGPEFLTYFQNEAQLEKSRLLSDRFSAERPKGSFSTLEIQRTEQGDSAMYLCASSPWTDEKLFFGSGTQLSVL.

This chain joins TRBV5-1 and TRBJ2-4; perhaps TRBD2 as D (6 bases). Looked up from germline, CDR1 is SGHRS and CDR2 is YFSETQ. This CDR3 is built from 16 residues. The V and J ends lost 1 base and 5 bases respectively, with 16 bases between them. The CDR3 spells CASSLRGGRSQNIQYF. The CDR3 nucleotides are TGCGCCAGCAGCTTGAGGGGAGGCAGATCCCAAAACATTCAGTACTTC.

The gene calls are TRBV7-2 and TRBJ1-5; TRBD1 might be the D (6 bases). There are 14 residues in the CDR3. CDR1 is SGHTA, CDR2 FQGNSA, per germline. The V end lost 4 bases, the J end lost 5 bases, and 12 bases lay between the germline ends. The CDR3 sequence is CASSSTGRHQPQHF. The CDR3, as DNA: TGTGCCAGCAGCTCTACAGGGCGCCATCAGCCCCAGCATTTT. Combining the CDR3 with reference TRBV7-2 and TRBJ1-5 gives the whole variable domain GAGVSQSPSNKVTEKGKDVELRCDPISGHTALYWYRQSLGQGLEFLIYFQGNSAPDKSGLPSDRFSAERTGGSVSTLTIQRTQQEDSAVYLCASSSTGRHQPQHFGDGTRLSIL.

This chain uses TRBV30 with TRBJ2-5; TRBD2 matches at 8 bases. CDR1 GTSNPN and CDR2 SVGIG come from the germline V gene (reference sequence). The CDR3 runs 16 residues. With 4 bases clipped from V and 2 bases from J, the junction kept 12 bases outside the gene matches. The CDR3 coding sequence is TGTGCCTGGATTTCCGCCCCCGGGGGGGGGCAAGAGACCCAGTACTTC. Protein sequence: CAWISAPGGGQETQYF.

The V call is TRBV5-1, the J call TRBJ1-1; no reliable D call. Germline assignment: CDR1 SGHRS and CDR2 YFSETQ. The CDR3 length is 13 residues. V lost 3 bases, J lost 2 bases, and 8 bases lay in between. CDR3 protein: CASSWQENTEAFF. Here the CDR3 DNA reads TGCGCCAGCAGCTGGCAGGAAAACACTGAAGCTTTCTTT.

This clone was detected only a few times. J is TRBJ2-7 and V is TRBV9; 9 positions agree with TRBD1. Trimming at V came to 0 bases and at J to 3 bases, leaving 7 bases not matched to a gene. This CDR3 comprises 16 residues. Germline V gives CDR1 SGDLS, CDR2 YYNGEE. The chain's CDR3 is CASSVATGTGYYEQYF. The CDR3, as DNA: TGTGCCAGCAGCGTAGCTACCGGGACAGGGTACTACGAGCAGTACTTC.

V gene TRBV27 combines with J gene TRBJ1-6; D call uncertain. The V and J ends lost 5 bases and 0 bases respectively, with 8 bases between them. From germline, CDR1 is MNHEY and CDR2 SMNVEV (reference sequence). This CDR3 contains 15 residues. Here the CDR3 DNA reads TGTGCCAGCAGTCCCTCCAGCTCCTATAATTCACCCCTCCACTTT. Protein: CASSPSSSYNSPLHF.

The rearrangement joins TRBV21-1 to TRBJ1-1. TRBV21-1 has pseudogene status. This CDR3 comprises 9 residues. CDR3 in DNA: TGTGATATAAACACTGAAGCTTTCTTT. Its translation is CDINTEAFF.

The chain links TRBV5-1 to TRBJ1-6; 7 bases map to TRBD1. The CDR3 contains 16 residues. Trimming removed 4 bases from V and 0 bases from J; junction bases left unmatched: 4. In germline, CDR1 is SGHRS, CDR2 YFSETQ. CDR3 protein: CASSITGASYNSPLHF. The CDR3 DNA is TGCGCCAGCAGCATAACAGGGGCCTCCTATAATTCACCCCTCCACTTT.

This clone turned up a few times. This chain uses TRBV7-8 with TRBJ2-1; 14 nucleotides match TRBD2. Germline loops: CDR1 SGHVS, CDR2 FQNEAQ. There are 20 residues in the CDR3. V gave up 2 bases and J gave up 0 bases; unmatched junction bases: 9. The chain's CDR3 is CASSLTAGLAGDHSYNEQFF. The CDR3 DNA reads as TGTGCCAGCAGCTTAACGGCGGGACTAGCGGGGGACCACTCCTACAATGAGCAGTTCTTC.

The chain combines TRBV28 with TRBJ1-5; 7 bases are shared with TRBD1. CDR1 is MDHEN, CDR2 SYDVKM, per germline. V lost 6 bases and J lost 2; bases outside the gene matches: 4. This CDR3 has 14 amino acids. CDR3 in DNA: TGTGCCAGCAGAACCGGGACAGGCAATCAGCCCCAGCATTTT. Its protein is CASRTGTGNQPQHF.

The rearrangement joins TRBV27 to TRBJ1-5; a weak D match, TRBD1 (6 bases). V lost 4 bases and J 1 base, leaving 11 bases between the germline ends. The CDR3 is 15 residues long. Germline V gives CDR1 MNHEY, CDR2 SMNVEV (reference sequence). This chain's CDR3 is CASSSRGRSNQPQHF. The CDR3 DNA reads TGTGCCAGCAGTTCCAGGGGCAGAAGCAATCAGCCCCAGCATTTT.

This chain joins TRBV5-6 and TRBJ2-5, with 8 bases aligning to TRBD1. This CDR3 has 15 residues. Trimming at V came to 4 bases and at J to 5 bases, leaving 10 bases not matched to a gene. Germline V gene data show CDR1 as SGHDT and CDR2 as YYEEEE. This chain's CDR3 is CASSTPAGGQETQYF. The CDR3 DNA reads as TGTGCCAGCAGCACACCGGCAGGGGGCCAGGAGACCCAGTACTTC.

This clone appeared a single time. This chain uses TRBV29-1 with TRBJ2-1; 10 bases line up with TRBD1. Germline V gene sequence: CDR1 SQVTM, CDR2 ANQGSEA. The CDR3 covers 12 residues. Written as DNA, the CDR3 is TGCAGTGGGGACAGGGGTCTCAATGAGCAGTTCTTC. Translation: CSGDRGLNEQFF.